The present T cell receptor (beta chain) was sequenced within a study of blood T cells in healthy people across ages. Next came a second PCR, run for 7 to 11 cycles, which used a sample-barcoded 5' primer along with a J-beta primer mix. A template-switch adaptor that had 12 random nucleotides put a tag on each cDNA molecule. Sequencing yielded, for each sample, at least 3 million paired-end reads carrying CDR3. TCRdb analysed the 5' RACE reads with MiXCR anew, one entry per CDR3 protein. This sample yields about 1.8 million distinct CDR3 sequences, of which roughly 52% are seen a single time; roughly 2.1% belongs to the top ten. A minimum of 6 million PBMCs was isolated per sample. The sequence came from a woman aged 35 to 49 in good health. Sequencing was performed on blood.

CDR3 loop: CASSLTGDYWYGYTF. The CDR3 DNA is TGCGCCAGCAGCTTGACAGGGGACTATTGGTATGGCTACACCTTC. The V call is TRBV5-1, the J call TRBJ1-2; 7 nucleotides line up with TRBD1. This CDR3 is built from 15 residues. With 1 base clipped from V and 5 bases from J, the junction kept 8 bases outside the gene matches. Germline CDR1 and CDR2: SGHRS and YFSETQ.